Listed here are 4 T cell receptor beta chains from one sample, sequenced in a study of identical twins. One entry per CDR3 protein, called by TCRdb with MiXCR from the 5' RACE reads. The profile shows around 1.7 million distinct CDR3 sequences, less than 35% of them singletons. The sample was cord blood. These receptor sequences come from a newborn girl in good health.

The CDR3 bases are TGTGCCAGCAGCGTAGGGGGGACTAGCGGGTACAATGAGCAGTTCTTC. Its translation: CASSVGGTSGYNEQFF. The V gene is TRBV9, the J gene TRBJ2-1; TRBD2 aligns across 12 bases. With 0 bases clipped from V and 4 bases from J, the junction kept 2 bases outside the gene matches. The CDR3 covers 16 residues. Germline CDR1 SGDLS, CDR2 YYNGEE.

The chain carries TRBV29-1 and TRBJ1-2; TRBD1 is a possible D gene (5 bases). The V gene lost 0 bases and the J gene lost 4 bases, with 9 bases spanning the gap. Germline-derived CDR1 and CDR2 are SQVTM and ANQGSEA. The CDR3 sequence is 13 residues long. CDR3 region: CSVEDLDSYGYTF. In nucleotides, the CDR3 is TGCAGCGTTGAAGATCTTGACAGCTATGGCTACACCTTC.

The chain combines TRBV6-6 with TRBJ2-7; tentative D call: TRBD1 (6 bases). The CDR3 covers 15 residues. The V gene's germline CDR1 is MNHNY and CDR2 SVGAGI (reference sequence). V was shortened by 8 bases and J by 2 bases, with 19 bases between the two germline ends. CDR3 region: CASSERLGHPYEQYF. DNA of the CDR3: TGTGCCAGCTCGGAGAGGTTGGGACACCCCTACGAGCAGTACTTC.

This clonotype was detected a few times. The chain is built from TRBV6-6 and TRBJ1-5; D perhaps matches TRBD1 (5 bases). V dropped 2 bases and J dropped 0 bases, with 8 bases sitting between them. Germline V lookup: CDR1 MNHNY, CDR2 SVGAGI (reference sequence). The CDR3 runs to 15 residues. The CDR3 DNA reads TGTGCCAGCAGTTACAGGGACGCTAGCAATCAGCCCCAGCATTTT. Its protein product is CASSYRDASNQPQHF.